This T cell receptor beta chain appears in the sequencing data of a study of T-cell memory formation after mild COVID-19. Overall study context: Largely donor-specific sequence clusters came from two donors.

5'RACE primed from the constant segment yielded TCR alpha and TCR beta cDNA libraries bearing sample barcodes and UMIs. TCRdb reprocessed the 5' RACE reads via MiXCR and lists one record per CDR3 protein. The table records roughly 160,000 distinct CDR3 sequences, under 15% of them present only once. This CDR3 is 14 amino acids long. The ends were cut back, 0 bases at V and 0 bases at J, with 6 bases in the middle. Germline assignment: CDR1 SGDLS and CDR2 YYNGEE. Sequencing was performed on PBMCs or a T cell subset sorted from them (not recorded which). This rearrangement joins TRBV9 to TRBJ1-1; D is unresolved. The TCR comes from a man between 18 and 29 years old who had mild COVID-19 (a few samples of this study predate the infection). Cell type and time point are not known. For the CDR3, the DNA is TGTGCCAGCAGCGTAGGTAACTTGAACACTGAAGCTTTCTTT. It is translated as CASSVGNLNTEAFF.